The 7 T cell receptor beta chains below all came from one sample that was sequenced in a study of radiotherapy plus CTLA-4 blockade in lung cancer. Some clones are missing from TCRdb's copy, which holds only in-frame ones; the method was immunoSEQ multiplex PCR. The data contain about 59,000 clones, approximately 82% of them seen just once; the ten biggest clones take up around 6.6%. The source material was peripheral blood, sampled from a patient treated with radiotherapy plus ipilimumab. These receptor sequences come from a human donor with non-small cell lung cancer whose response to radiotherapy plus ipilimumab could not be evaluated.

In its sample, this clone was seen once. The chain is built from TRBV6-5 and TRBJ1-4; 8 nucleotides agree with TRBD1. J gave up 0 bases and V 2 bases, and 2 bases lay outside the gene matches. The CDR3 spans 16 residues. CDR1 is MNHEY and CDR2 is SVGAGI in the germline V gene. CDR3 region: CASSYHRGATNEKLFF. For the CDR3, the DNA is TGTGCCAGCAGTTACCACAGGGGGGCAACTAATGAAAAACTGTTTTTT.

In its sample, this clone was seen a few times. The chain has TRBV10-3 and TRBJ2-1; 10 bases agree with TRBD2. V lost 0 bases to trimming and J lost 1 base; unmatched junction nucleotides: 15. CDR3 size: 21 residues. Germline assignment: CDR1 ENHRY and CDR2 SYGVKD. The CDR3 DNA reads as TGTGCCATCAGTGAGTCGGGGGGAGCGGGGGGGCGTGTTAGTTCCTACAATGAGCAGTTCTTC. As protein: CAISESGGAGGRVSSYNEQFF.

The chain uses TRBV28 and TRBJ2-2; weak D call: TRBD1 (6 bases). V gave up 6 bases and J gave up 5 bases, with 16 bases separating them. This CDR3 contains 15 residues. Germline values: CDR1 MDHEN, CDR2 SYDVKM. The CDR3 region is CASSLEGVRTGELFF. CDR3 DNA sequence: TGTGCCAGCAGCCTCGAGGGGGTGAGGACCGGGGAGCTGTTTTTT.

The chain uses TRBV28 and TRBJ1-3; tentative D call: TRBD1 (5 bases). The germline V and J ends were trimmed by 1 base and 2 bases, with 9 bases remaining between them. This CDR3 has 15 amino acids. Germline V gives CDR1 MDHEN, CDR2 SYDVKM. CDR3 DNA sequence: TGTGCCAGCAGTTTATTGGGGGGTGCTGGAAACACCATATATTTT. Its protein is CASSLLGGAGNTIYF.

This chain joins TRBV5-1 and TRBJ2-1, with a tentative D call TRBD1 (5 bases). The V gene lost 3 bases and the J gene lost 0 bases, with 13 bases spanning the gap. The germline CDR1 and CDR2 sequences are SGHRS and YFSETQ. This CDR3 is built from 16 residues. CDR3 nucleotides: TGCGCCAGCAGCTGGGGCGCCGGGTTCTCCTACAATGAGCAGTTCTTC. Its translation is CASSWGAGFSYNEQFF.

The chain combines TRBV29-1 with TRBJ2-4; 7 bases map to TRBD1. The CDR3 is 12 amino acids. V lost 4 bases to trimming and J lost 9 bases; unmatched junction nucleotides: 6. The V gene's germline CDR1 is SQVTM and CDR2 ANQGSEA. The CDR3 bases are TGCAGCGTTGGGCTGTCAGGGGGCATTCAGTACTTC. Protein product: CSVGLSGGIQYF.

The chain has TRBV6-5 and TRBJ2-7; D not resolved. The CDR3 length is 14 residues. The V gene's germline CDR1 is MNHEY and CDR2 SVGAGI. The V and J ends lost 5 bases and 3 bases respectively, with 14 bases between them. The DNA of the CDR3 is TGTGCCAGCAGTAACCTACGGGTGAGCTACGAGCAGTACTTC. Translation: CASSNLRVSYEQYF.